This TCR beta chain originates from a study of OX40 agonist ivuxolimab in advanced cancers. Study-level background: Patients were dosed intravenously with ivuxolimab at 0.01 to 10 mg/kg every 2 weeks. The dose-escalation group included hepatocellular carcinoma, melanoma, renal cell carcinoma and head and neck cancer. Study conclusions and caveats: Normalized T-cell clonal expansion was also low in a subset of nonresponders. CD4+ T cells averaged fewer expanded clones than CD8+ T cells.

As to this clone: Its specificity is not known.

The repertoire was sequenced with immunoSEQ multiplex PCR; TCRdb's copy has only in-frame clones and lacks some. Here the sample spans about 120,000 clones, approximately 89% being singletons. CDR3 length equals 15 residues. CDR1 GTSNPN and CDR2 SVGIG come from the germline V gene (reference sequence). With V trimmed by 2 bases and J by 2 bases, 2 bases remained unmatched. The sequence derives from an adult with an advanced solid tumor such as melanoma, head and neck, liver or kidney cancer. The chain is built from TRBV30 and TRBJ2-3; TRBD2 matches at 12 bases. The source was CD4+ or CD8+ T cells sorted from blood, collected in a trial of the OX40 agonist ivuxolimab. The CDR3 sequence is CAWSTSGGPTDTQYF. The CDR3 DNA sequence: TGTGCCTGGAGTACTAGCGGGGGGCCCACAGATACGCAGTATTTT. The full variable domain, with the rest looked up from reference TRBV30 and TRBJ2-3, is SQTIHQWPATLVQPVGSPLSLECTVEGTSNPNLYWYRQAAGRGLQLLFYSVGIGQISSEVPQNLSASRPQDRQFILSSKKLLLSDSGFYLCAWSTSGGPTDTQYFGPGTRLTVL.